The 17 T cell receptor beta chains below all came from one sample that was sequenced in a study of cytomegalovirus exposure and HLA in healthy donors (dated by TCRdb to the late 2010s). Libraries were constructed by the immunoSEQ multiplex PCR assay. A mixture of 60 forward primers for TCR Vbeta segments and 13 reverse primers for TCR Jbeta segments was used in the multiplex PCR. This immuneACCESS table, as held by TCRdb, lists in-frame sequences with V and J called but not all clones. Of the missing ones, under half trace to an unresolved V gene in checked studies; the others have no known cause. This sample lists 200,000 or so clones; 85% to 90% were detected once. The ten largest clones represent about 1.2% of the sample. The sample taken for sequencing was PBMCs. These receptors all stem from a man aged 30 to 39 in good health and CMV-seronegative.

The CDR3 reads CASSSPGTGSYEQYF. As DNA, the CDR3 is TGTGCCAGCAGTAGCCCCGGGACAGGCTCCTACGAGCAGTACTTC. The rearrangement joins TRBV28 to TRBJ2-7; 8 positions agree with TRBD1. The ends lost 5 bases at V and 0 bases at J; junction bases unmatched: 6. The germline V gene encodes CDR1 MDHEN and CDR2 SYDVKM. The length of the CDR3 is 15 residues.

The chain links TRBV7-9 to TRBJ2-5; D is possibly TRBD2 (7 bases). This CDR3 is built from 13 residues. The germline V gene has CDR1 SEHNR and CDR2 FQNEAQ (reference sequence). Trimming took off 5 bases at V and 5 bases at J, with 12 bases between the two ends. CDR3 nucleotide sequence: TGTGCCAGCAGCCAGGGGAGGGTCGAGACCCAGTACTTC. Translating it yields CASSQGRVETQYF. The variable domain in full, completed from reference TRBV7-9 and TRBJ2-5, reads DTGVSQNPRHKITKRGQNVTFRCDPISEHNRLYWYRQTLGQGPEFLTYFQNEAQLEKSRLLSDRFSAERPKGSFSTLEIQRTEQGDSAMYLCASSQGRVETQYFGPGTRLLVL.

Written as DNA, the CDR3 is TGTGGGCGGGGAAAAACAGGGGGCAGGAACACTGAAGCTTTCTTT. This encodes CGRGKTGGRNTEAFF. This chain links TRBV2 with TRBJ1-1; TRBD1 matches 9 bases. The CDR3 covers 15 residues. CDR1 SNHLY and CDR2 FYNNEI come from the germline V gene.

The chain links TRBV9 to TRBJ2-1; the match to TRBD2 covers 12 bases. Germline-derived CDR1 and CDR2 are SGDLS and YYNGEE. Losses at the gene ends were 0 bases for V and 6 bases for J; bases not matched to a gene: 4. The CDR3 has 16 residues. CDR3 bases: TGTGCCAGCAGCGTAGGGGCTAGCGGGGGGGCCAATGAGCAGTTCTTC. Protein product: CASSVGASGGANEQFF.

V and J are TRBV7-9 and TRBJ2-5, with 7 bases aligning to TRBD1. CDR1 is SEHNR and CDR2 is FQNEAQ in the germline V gene (reference sequence). Trimming at V came to 5 bases and at J to 11 bases, leaving 14 bases not matched to a gene. The CDR3 is made up of 14 amino acids. The CDR3 protein is CASSEQGFNHQQYF. In DNA form, the CDR3 reads TGTGCCAGCAGCGAACAGGGGTTCAACCACCAGCAGTACTTC.

The chain uses TRBV2 and TRBJ2-5, with 12 positions matching TRBD2. J gave up 4 bases and V 7 bases, and 4 bases lay outside the gene matches. CDR1 is SNHLY, CDR2 FYNNEI, per germline. This CDR3 contains 14 residues. CDR3 region: CASNLLAGGETQYF. The CDR3 bases are TGTGCCAGCAACTTACTAGCGGGGGGAGAGACCCAGTACTTC.

V and J are TRBV5-1 and TRBJ1-4; 8 bases fit TRBD1. This CDR3 contains 17 residues. With V trimmed by 4 bases and J by 4 bases, 12 bases remained unmatched. Germline V gene sequence: CDR1 SGHRS, CDR2 YFSETQ. CDR3 amino acids: CASSIGQGQHGNEKLFF. The CDR3 DNA sequence: TGCGCCAGCAGCATCGGACAGGGCCAGCATGGTAATGAAAAACTGTTTTTT.

This CDR3 is CASSSIRDRGPETQYF. The CDR3 DNA is TGCGCCAGCAGCTCTATCCGGGACAGGGGGCCTGAGACCCAGTACTTC. This chain joins TRBV5-1 and TRBJ2-5; 12 nucleotides line up with TRBD1. From germline, CDR1 is SGHRS and CDR2 YFSETQ. Trimming cost V 3 bases and J 5 bases; bases outside gene matches: 8. This CDR3 spans 16 amino acids.

This sequence joins TRBV5-6 and TRBJ2-1; TRBD1 matches 10 bases. There are 13 residues in the CDR3. CDR1 is SGHDT, CDR2 YYEEEE, per germline. J lost 4 bases, V lost 9 bases, and 4 bases had no gene match. CDR3 loop: CATRGQGYNEQFF. The CDR3 DNA reads TGTGCCACCCGGGGACAGGGGTACAATGAGCAGTTCTTC.

The chain links TRBV27 to TRBJ1-5, with a weak D call TRBD1 (5 bases). CDR1 and CDR2 (germline): MNHEY, SMNVEV (reference sequence). The CDR3 runs to 14 residues. V dropped 5 bases and J dropped 0 bases, with 8 bases sitting between them. CDR3 in amino acids: CASSQGFSNQPQHF. The CDR3 region has the DNA TGTGCCAGCAGTCAGGGCTTTAGCAATCAGCCCCAGCATTTT.

J is TRBJ2-5 and V is TRBV5-1; the D is unclear. The V end lost 4 bases, the J end lost 5 bases, and 18 bases lay between the germline ends. Germline lookup yields CDR1 SGHRS and CDR2 YFSETQ. The CDR3 runs to 15 residues. The CDR3 loop reads CASSPGLSGQETQYF. The CDR3 coding sequence is TGCGCCAGCAGCCCCGGTCTGTCAGGTCAGGAGACCCAGTACTTC.

This clone has a handful of counts. The chain is built from TRBV6-6 and TRBJ1-5, with 7 bases that match TRBD1. V lost 2 bases and J lost 1; bases outside the gene matches: 5. Germline V lookup: CDR1 MNHNY, CDR2 SVGAGI (reference sequence). The CDR3 has 16 amino acids. The CDR3: CASSYRTGESNQPQHF. DNA for the CDR3: TGTGCCAGCAGTTACCGTACAGGGGAAAGCAATCAGCCCCAGCATTTT.

Concerning this clone: The same CDR3 is also encoded by other DNA sequences in this sample. V and J are TRBV27 and TRBJ1-6; TRBD1 agrees at 8 bases. The CDR3 contains 15 residues. V shed 6 bases and J 6 bases; nucleotides not matched to a gene: 7. Germline loops: CDR1 MNHEY, CDR2 SMNVEV (reference sequence). The CDR3: CASSPQGARNSPLHF. In DNA form, the CDR3 reads TGTGCCAGCAGCCCCCAGGGGGCGCGTAATTCACCCCTCCACTTT.

The chain employs TRBV5-4 and TRBJ2-2; 11 bases agree with TRBD2. The CDR3 contains 16 residues. CDR1 SGHNT and CDR2 YYREEE come from the germline V gene (reference sequence). V lost 5 bases to trimming and J lost 8 bases; unmatched junction nucleotides: 11. The CDR3 DNA sequence: TGTGCCAGCAGTTCCGGGACTAGCGGTACCGGTGGGGAGCTGTTTTTT. Protein product: CASSSGTSGTGGELFF.

This chain connects TRBV20-1 to TRBJ2-1, with D uncertain. The CDR3 totals 11 residues. In germline, CDR1 is DFQATT, CDR2 SNEGSKA (reference sequence). V was trimmed by 5 bases and J by 15 bases, leaving 17 bases between them. The CDR3 region is CSAPNGASLFF. The DNA of the CDR3 is TGCAGTGCTCCGAACGGAGCGAGTTTGTTCTTC.

This clone was recorded once. The V call is TRBV2, the J call TRBJ1-4; D remains unclear. This CDR3 has 12 residues. Looked up from germline, CDR1 is SNHLY and CDR2 is FYNNEI. Trimming cost V 5 bases and J 8 bases, with 9 bases left between them. Written as DNA, the CDR3 is TGTGCCAGCAGTATCGTGAGGGAAAAACTGTTTTTT. Its protein product is CASSIVREKLFF.

The chain combines TRBV4-2 with TRBJ2-1; maybe TRBD2 (6 bases). V lost 1 base and J lost 10, with 17 bases in between. CDR1 and CDR2 (germline): LGHNA, YNFKEQ. The CDR3 is made up of 15 amino acids. CDR3 sequence reads: CASSQALPGVWEQFF. Written as DNA, the CDR3 is TGTGCCAGCAGCCAAGCCCTCCCGGGGGTATGGGAGCAGTTCTTC.